The 32 T cell receptor beta chains below come from one sample, sequenced in a study of regulatory T cells in long-lasting Graves disease. Arm-PCR of CDR3 regions and iRepertoire HTBI primers were used to build TCR beta libraries. In TCRdb, the multiplex PCR reads were re-called with MiXCR into one record per CDR3 protein. Here the sample spans roughly 560,000 distinct CDR3 sequences, around 16% being singletons. Time point denoted: newly diagnosed GD, antithyroid drugs for less than 3 months. Researchers made the TCR library from RNA that was extracted from PBMCs. These data were also filed under a second study, of T cells in Graves' hyperthyroidism and ophthalmopathy.

This sample comprised peripheral blood mononuclear cells (PBMCs), obtained at new diagnosis, from a patient treated with antithyroid drugs. Receptors originate from a woman aged 35-65 years with Graves disease.

This clonotype was counted ten times or more. The chain employs TRBV3-1 and TRBJ1-5; D not certain. The V gene's germline CDR1 is LGHDT and CDR2 YNNKEL (reference sequence). V gave up 5 bases and J gave up 5 bases, with 10 bases separating them. This CDR3 has 13 amino acids. The CDR3 DNA sequence: TGTGCCAGCAGCAATACTGGGGATCAGCCCCAGCATTTT. This gives the protein CASSNTGDQPQHF.

This clonotype has a count of ten or more. The V gene is TRBV7-9, the J gene TRBJ1-1; no firm D call. Germline V CDR1 and CDR2: SEHNR, FQNEAQ (reference sequence). The ends were cut back, 2 bases at V and 0 bases at J, with 7 bases in the middle. The CDR3 extends over 14 amino acids. CDR3 sequence reads: CASSLKGLNTEAFF. The DNA for the CDR3 is TGTGCCAGCAGCTTAAAAGGTTTGAACACTGAAGCTTTCTTT.

The V call is TRBV4-1, the J call TRBJ1-2; perhaps TRBD1 as D (5 bases). Deletions cut 3 bases from V and 0 bases from J, with 23 bases between. This CDR3 has 19 residues. Germline CDR1 is MGHRA and CDR2 is YSYEKL. The DNA of the CDR3 is TGCGCCAGCAGCCAGAGAGCGGGACCCCGGACTCCAGCTAACTATGGCTACACCTTC. Its translation is CASSQRAGPRTPANYGYTF.

This clonotype appeared many times. V and J are TRBV7-2 and TRBJ1-1; D is unclear. This CDR3 has 14 residues. Germline-derived CDR1 and CDR2 are SGHTA and FQGNSA. Trimming left V 2 bases short and J 4 bases short, with 11 bases between. CDR3 nucleotide sequence: TGTGCCAGCAGCTTACCGGGATTGGGCACTGAAGCTTTCTTT. This gives the protein CASSLPGLGTEAFF.

This clonotype was counted ten times or more. This chain links TRBV2 with TRBJ1-5, with a tentative D call TRBD1 (5 bases). Trimming shortened V by 6 bases and J by 0 bases, and 15 bases separated the two germline ends. Germline V lookup: CDR1 SNHLY, CDR2 FYNNEI. This CDR3 comprises 16 residues. In DNA form, the CDR3 reads TGTGCCAGCAGGAACCAGGGATTACATAGCAATCAGCCCCAGCATTTT. It is translated as CASRNQGLHSNQPQHF.

In this sample, this clonotype turned up a few times. The gene calls are TRBV20-1 and TRBJ2-3; no reliable D call. The length of the CDR3 is 16 residues. Germline loops: CDR1 DFQATT, CDR2 SNEGSKA (reference sequence). V lost 4 bases, J lost 5 bases, and 22 bases lay in between. The CDR3 DNA is TGCAGTGCTACACCGAAGACACCGATGGTTGGAGATACGCAGTATTTT. It translates to CSATPKTPMVGDTQYF.

In its sample, this clonotype was seen many times. V gene TRBV5-1 combines with J gene TRBJ1-6; perhaps TRBD1 as D (6 bases). This CDR3 has 15 residues. Germline CDR1 SGHRS, CDR2 YFSETQ. V lost 0 bases to trimming and J lost 10 bases, with 14 bases between them. The CDR3 region is CASSLAGASDSPLHF. In nucleotides, the CDR3 is TGCGCCAGCAGCTTGGCAGGGGCTAGCGACTCACCCCTCCACTTT.

The chain employs TRBV6-5 and TRBJ2-3; tentatively, D is TRBD2 (6 bases). The V gene's germline CDR1 is MNHEY and CDR2 SVGAGI. Deletions cut 2 bases from V and 7 bases from J, with 13 bases between. The CDR3 runs 14 residues. The DNA for the CDR3 is TGTGCCAGCAGTTACCCGGACTATACAAATACGCAGTATTTT. It yields the protein CASSYPDYTNTQYF.

This clonotype came up a few times. The gene calls are TRBV6-9 and TRBJ1-1; D possibly corresponds to TRBD1 (5 bases). V lost 3 bases and J 6 bases, leaving 5 bases between the germline ends. Germline CDR1 and CDR2: MNHGY and SVAAGI. The CDR3 totals 11 residues. The CDR3 sequence is CASSYRAEAFF. In nucleotides, the CDR3 is TGTGCCAGCAGTTACAGGGCTGAAGCTTTCTTT.

This clonotype was seen ten or more times. The V and J genes are TRBV28 and TRBJ1-1, with 9 positions matching TRBD1. This CDR3 comprises 14 residues. In germline, CDR1 is MDHEN, CDR2 SYDVKM. After removal of 6 bases from V and 6 bases from J, the junction contained 8 bases not matched to a gene. CDR3 region: CASSQGQGSAEAFF. The CDR3 coding sequence is TGTGCCAGCAGCCAAGGACAGGGGAGTGCTGAAGCTTTCTTT.

Ten or more counts support this clonotype. The chain recombines TRBV2 with TRBJ1-6; D is undetermined. V was trimmed by 4 bases and J by 3 bases, leaving 10 bases between them. The CDR3 is 15 residues long. The germline CDR1 and CDR2 sequences are SNHLY and FYNNEI. The CDR3, as DNA: TGTGCCAGCAGTGTGGGGAATCACTATAATTCACCCCTCCACTTT. This translates into CASSVGNHYNSPLHF.

The sample holds many counts of this clonotype. This chain joins TRBV27 and TRBJ2-5; no firm D call. Germline V lookup: CDR1 MNHEY, CDR2 SMNVEV (reference sequence). This CDR3 region has 13 residues. The ends were cut back, 5 bases at V and 0 bases at J, with 7 bases in the middle. CDR3 sequence (DNA): TGTGCCAGCAGTCCCAAGTACCAAGAGACCCAGTACTTC. Translation: CASSPKYQETQYF.

This clonotype was found many times. The genes are TRBV6-2 or TRBV6-3 and TRBJ2-5; the match to TRBD2 covers 8 bases. There are 11 residues in the CDR3. Unmatched junction bases numbered 4, after V lost 11 bases and J lost 5 bases. CDR1 is MNHEY and CDR2 is SVGEGT in the germline V gene. The CDR3 region has the DNA TGTGCCGCGGGGGGCCGCGAGACCCAGTACTTC. It codes for CAAGGRETQYF.

V usage is TRBV28 and J usage is TRBJ1-1, with D hard to call. V dropped 6 bases and J dropped 3 bases, with 23 bases sitting between them. CDR1 and CDR2 from the germline V gene are MDHEN and SYDVKM. The CDR3 covers 17 residues. The CDR3 sequence: CASSPPEGFGLYTEAFF. As DNA, the CDR3 is TGTGCCAGCAGCCCCCCCGAGGGATTCGGTCTCTACACTGAAGCTTTCTTT.

This clonotype was detected many times. V is TRBV2 and J is TRBJ1-2, with unresolved D. Germline assignment: CDR1 SNHLY and CDR2 FYNNEI. The ends were cut back, 1 base at V and 8 bases at J, with 11 bases in the middle. The CDR3 loop spans 13 amino acids. The chain's CDR3 is CASSEEEWRGYTF. In DNA, the CDR3 is TGTGCCAGCAGTGAAGAAGAATGGAGAGGCTACACCTTC.

Of note for this clonotype: This may come from a read error, since a much larger clone is one base off. The chain employs TRBV6-5 and TRBJ2-5, with TRBD1 as a possible D gene (5 bases). The germline V gene encodes CDR1 MNHEY and CDR2 SVGAGI. This CDR3 has 13 residues. Trimming stripped 4 bases from V and 7 bases from J, with 13 bases between. This CDR3 is CASSFRVEGTQYF. CDR3 coding DNA: TGTGCCAGCAGTTTCAGGGTAGAAGGGACCCAGTACTTC.

This clonotype was detected ten times or more. This chain connects TRBV11-2 to TRBJ2-5; 9 bases line up with TRBD1. CDR1 is SGHAT and CDR2 is FQNNGV in the germline V gene. The trim removed 5 bases at V and 1 base at J, leaving 8 bases unmatched. The CDR3 consists of 16 residues. CDR3 in amino acids: CASSVYRQGVQETQYF. The CDR3 nucleotides are TGTGCCAGCAGCGTCTACCGACAGGGGGTCCAAGAGACCCAGTACTTC.

This clonotype has ten or more counts. This chain joins TRBV3-1 and TRBJ2-3, with D uncertain. V was shortened by 1 base and J by 3 bases, with 8 bases between the two germline ends. The CDR3 runs to 14 residues. CDR1 is LGHDT, CDR2 YNNKEL, per germline (reference sequence). The CDR3 reads CASSQVQTTDTQYF. CDR3 coding DNA: TGTGCCAGCAGCCAAGTGCAGACAACAGATACGCAGTATTTT.

The chain uses TRBV28 and TRBJ2-7; D possibly corresponds to TRBD2 (5 bases). The CDR3 has 13 residues. The germline gives CDR1 MDHEN, CDR2 SYDVKM. V lost 11 bases and J lost 5, with 19 bases in between. CDR3: CASRRALAHEQYF. The CDR3 DNA reads as TGTGCCTCCCGTAGAGCGCTAGCTCACGAGCAGTACTTC.

The chain combines TRBV7-9 with TRBJ1-2; unclear D gene. V was clipped by 10 bases and J by 4 bases, with 16 bases between them. The CDR3 is made up of 13 amino acids. Per germline, CDR1 SEHNR and CDR2 FQNEAQ (reference sequence). CDR3 region: CAIPRRVGYGYTF. CDR3 bases: TGTGCCATCCCAAGGAGGGTAGGCTATGGCTACACCTTC.

The rearrangement uses TRBV3-1 and TRBJ1-6; D is uncertain. Per germline, CDR1 LGHDT and CDR2 YNNKEL (reference sequence). This CDR3 spans 13 amino acids. The V end was cut by 6 bases, the J end by 9 bases, with 12 bases between. The CDR3 loop is CASSFGEGSPLHF. Here the CDR3 DNA reads TGTGCCAGCAGTTTCGGGGAGGGTTCACCCCTCCACTTT.

The J gene is TRBJ2-1, the V gene TRBV9, with 7 bases lining up with TRBD2. Germline values: CDR1 SGDLS, CDR2 YYNGEE. CDR3 length equals 16 residues. V trimming: 2 bases; J trimming: 8 bases; junction bases outside the gene matches: 13. The CDR3: CASSVSEGGPWDEQFF. The CDR3 DNA reads TGTGCCAGCAGCGTCTCCGAGGGAGGGCCGTGGGATGAGCAGTTCTTC. Full variable domain (remainder filled in from reference TRBV9 and TRBJ2-1): DSGVTQTPKHLITATGQRVTLRCSPRSGDLSVYWYQQSLDQGLQFLIQYYNGEERAKGNILERFSAQQFPDLHSELNLSSLELGDSALYFCASSVSEGGPWDEQFFGPGTRLTVL.

This clonotype was observed many times. This rearrangement joins TRBV5-1 to TRBJ2-1; the D gene could be TRBD1 or TRBD2 (5 bases each). This CDR3 comprises 13 residues. With 4 bases removed from V and 8 bases from J, the gap between germline ends came to 13 bases. The germline V gene has CDR1 SGHRS and CDR2 YFSETQ. The DNA for the CDR3 is TGCGCCAGCAGCCCTCCCAGGGAGTATGAGCAGTTCTTC. Protein: CASSPPREYEQFF.

This clonotype was observed a handful of times. The gene calls are TRBV2 and TRBJ1-5; 10 bases fit TRBD1. The J segment lost 6 bases and the V segment lost 6 bases, leaving 11 bases of the junction unmatched. The germline gives CDR1 SNHLY, CDR2 FYNNEI. The CDR3 loop spans 16 amino acids. CDR3 sequence reads: CASSLGGQGTAQPQHF. CDR3 in DNA: TGTGCCAGCAGCTTGGGGGGACAGGGGACAGCTCAGCCCCAGCATTTT. Full variable domain (outside the CDR3, taken from reference TRBV2 and TRBJ1-5): EPEVTQTPSHQVTQMGQEVILRCVPISNHLYFYWYRQILGQKVEFLVSFYNNEISEKSEIFDDQFSVERPDGSNFTLKIRSTKLEDSAMYFCASSLGGQGTAQPQHFGDGTRLSIL.

As regards this clonotype: This may be a read error, as it is one base from a much larger clone. The V and J genes are TRBV11-3 and TRBJ1-1; D is unresolved. The CDR3 loop spans 12 amino acids. CDR1 and CDR2 (germline): SGHNT, YENEEA. Trimming stripped 6 bases from V and 0 bases from J, with 5 bases between. CDR3 sequence (DNA): TGTGCCAGCAGTATCATGAACACTGAAGCTTTCTTT. Protein sequence: CASSIMNTEAFF.

This clonotype was counted at least ten times. The chain has TRBV28 and TRBJ2-3; 11 positions match TRBD2. This CDR3 has 16 residues. The V segment lost 4 bases and the J segment 2 bases; nucleotides outside the gene matches: 5. The germline V gene has CDR1 MDHEN and CDR2 SYDVKM. This chain's CDR3 is CASSSPSGGFTDTQYF. The CDR3, as DNA: TGTGCCAGCAGTTCACCTAGCGGGGGGTTCACAGATACGCAGTATTTT. Based on the CDR3 plus reference TRBV28 and TRBJ2-3, the full variable domain is DVKVTQSSRYLVKRTGEKVFLECVQDMDHENMFWYRQDPGLGLRLIYFSYDVKMKEKGDIPEGYSVSREKKERFSLILESASTNQTSMYLCASSSPSGGFTDTQYFGPGTRLTVL.

In nucleotides, the CDR3 is TGCGCCAGCAGCTGGGGACAGGGGATCAGTAATGAGCAGTTCTTC. Protein sequence: CASSWGQGISNEQFF. This chain connects TRBV5-1 to TRBJ2-5; 10 nucleotides align to TRBD1. The J call is in doubt because the DNA end fits TRBJ2-1 better. Germline loops: CDR1 SGHRS, CDR2 YFSETQ. The CDR3 runs 15 residues.

This clonotype occurred a few times. J is TRBJ1-5 and V is TRBV6-5; D is unresolved. CDR1 and CDR2 from the germline V gene are MNHEY and SVGAGI. CDR3 length: 15 amino acids. Trimming took 0 bases from V and 3 from J, leaving 9 bases between them. The CDR3 here is CASSYSMGYNQPQHF. CDR3 in DNA: TGTGCCAGCAGTTACTCGATGGGATACAATCAGCCCCAGCATTTT.

In this sample, this clonotype turned up many times. The chain has TRBV3-1 and TRBJ2-7, with D maybe TRBD1 (6 bases). Trimming took 1 base from V and 1 from J, leaving 11 bases between them. Germline loops: CDR1 LGHDT, CDR2 YNNKEL (reference sequence). The CDR3 totals 15 residues. CDR3 coding DNA: TGTGCCAGCAGCCAAGGAATAACAGGGTCCTACGAGCAGTACTTC. Its translation is CASSQGITGSYEQYF.

There are many counts of this clonotype. V and J are TRBV28 and TRBJ1-2, with D perhaps TRBD1 (5 bases). V was pared by 5 bases and J by 5 bases, with 15 bases between. Germline V gives CDR1 MDHEN, CDR2 SYDVKM. The CDR3 has 14 residues. The CDR3 spells CASSPRVRRYGYTF. The CDR3 region has the DNA TGTGCCAGCAGTCCCAGGGTTCGAAGGTATGGCTACACCTTC.

The V gene is TRBV6-5, the J gene TRBJ1-2, with D unresolved. V was clipped by 2 bases and J by 0 bases, with 13 bases between them. The CDR3 totals 16 residues. The germline gives CDR1 MNHEY, CDR2 SVGAGI. CDR3 DNA sequence: TGTGCCAGCAGTTACAAAGGAAATACAGCTAACTATGGCTACACCTTC. Its translation is CASSYKGNTANYGYTF.

This clonotype was counted at least ten times. The rearrangement links TRBV13 to TRBJ2-3; 12 nucleotides agree with TRBD2. The germline V gene has CDR1 PRHDT and CDR2 FYEKMQ (reference sequence). The trim removed 5 bases at V and 4 bases at J, leaving 1 base unmatched. The CDR3 runs 14 residues. In nucleotides, the CDR3 is TGTGCCAGCAGCACTAGCGGGGGGTCAGATACGCAGTATTTT. It codes for CASSTSGGSDTQYF.